The T cell receptor (beta chain) under discussion was sequenced for a study of blood T cell repertoires in COVID-19. This clone came up a few times. Data came from immunoSEQ multiplex PCR; TCRdb stores just in-frame clones and leaves some out. Found here are 130,000 to 150,000 clones, about 80% of them singletons; the top ten hold 3.5%. V lost 0 bases and J 8 bases, leaving 21 bases between the germline ends. The CDR3 loop spans 17 amino acids. Germline values: CDR1 LGHNA, CDR2 YNFKEQ. The genes are TRBV4-2 and TRBJ2-3, with a tentative D call TRBD2 (5 bases). The sample comprised peripheral blood. The TCR originated in a man aged 70-80 years who had recovered from COVID-19. The CDR3: CASSQDQPDSTSFTQYF. CDR3 nucleotide sequence: TGTGCCAGCAGCCAAGATCAACCGGACTCTACCTCGTTTACGCAGTATTTT.